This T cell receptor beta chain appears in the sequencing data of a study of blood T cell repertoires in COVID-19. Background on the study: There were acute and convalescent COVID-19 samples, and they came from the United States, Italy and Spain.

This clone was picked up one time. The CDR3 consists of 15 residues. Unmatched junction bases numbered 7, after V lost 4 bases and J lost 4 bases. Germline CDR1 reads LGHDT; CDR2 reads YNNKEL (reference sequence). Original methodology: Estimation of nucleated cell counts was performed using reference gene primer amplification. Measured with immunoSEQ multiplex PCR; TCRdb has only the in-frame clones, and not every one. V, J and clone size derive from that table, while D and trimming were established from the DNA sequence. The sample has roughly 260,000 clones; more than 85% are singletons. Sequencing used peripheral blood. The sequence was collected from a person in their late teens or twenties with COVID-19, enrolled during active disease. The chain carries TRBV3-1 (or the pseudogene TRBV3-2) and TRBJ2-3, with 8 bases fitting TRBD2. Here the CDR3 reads CASSRSGRMADTQYF. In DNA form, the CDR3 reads TGTGCCAGCAGCCGGAGCGGGAGAATGGCAGATACGCAGTATTTT.